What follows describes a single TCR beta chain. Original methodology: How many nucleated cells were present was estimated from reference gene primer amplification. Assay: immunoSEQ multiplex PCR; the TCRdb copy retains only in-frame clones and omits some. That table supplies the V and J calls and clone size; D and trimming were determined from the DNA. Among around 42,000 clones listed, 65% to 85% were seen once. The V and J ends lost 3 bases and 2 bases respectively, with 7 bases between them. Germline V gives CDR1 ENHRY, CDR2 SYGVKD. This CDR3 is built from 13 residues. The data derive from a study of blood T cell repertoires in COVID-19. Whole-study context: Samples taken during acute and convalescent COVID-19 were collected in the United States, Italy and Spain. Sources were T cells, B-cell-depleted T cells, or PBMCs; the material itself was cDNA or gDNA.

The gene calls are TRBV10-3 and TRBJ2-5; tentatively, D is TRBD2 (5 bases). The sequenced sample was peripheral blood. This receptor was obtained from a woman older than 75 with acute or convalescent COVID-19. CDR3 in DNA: TGTGCCATCAGTGACGGGGTTCAAGAGACCCAGTACTTC. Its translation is CAISDGVQETQYF.